This T cell receptor beta chain was identified in a study of blood T cell repertoires in COVID-19. Across the whole study: Sites in the United States, Italy and Spain provided acute and convalescent COVID-19 samples. Sources were T cells, B-cell-depleted T cells, or PBMCs; the material itself was cDNA or gDNA.

Trimming pared 0 bases from V and 1 base from J, leaving 13 bases between. This CDR3 spans 16 amino acids. The germline CDR1 and CDR2 sequences are MNHEY and SVGAGI. Methods used by the authors: Scientists estimated how many nucleated cells there were by amplifying reference gene primers. Sequencing was performed with immunoSEQ multiplex PCR; in TCRdb, only in-frame clones are kept and a portion is missing. Clone size and the V and J calls come from that table; the DNA yielded D and trimming. Among roughly 65,000 clones listed, 85% to 95% were seen once. The source is a man between 65 and 80 years old with active COVID-19. The chain carries TRBV6-5 and TRBJ2-7, with D hard to call. The source material was peripheral blood. CDR3 DNA sequence: TGTGCCAGCAGTTACTCGATAGCCGGAGCTTCCTACGAGCAGTACTTC. It specifies CASSYSIAGASYEQYF.